These 29 T cell receptor beta chains originate from one sample sequenced in a study of T cell repertoires in cytomegalovirus infection. These receptors lack a known antigen. TCRdb independently ran MiXCR on the reads; one entry per CDR3 protein. The table records 450,000 to 600,000 distinct CDR3 sequences, roughly 34% of them present only once. Sequences were derived from cultured PBMCs, sampled from culture after CMV antigen stimulation. Source of these receptors: a human donor in good health (CMV status not recorded). Some clones in this sample may be carry-over from other donors' samples.

There are a few counts of this clonotype. V gene TRBV27 combines with J gene TRBJ2-7; D is possibly TRBD2 (5 bases). Germline V CDR1 and CDR2: MNHEY, SMNVEV (reference sequence). This CDR3 spans 14 amino acids. Trimming took off 3 bases at V and 7 bases at J, with 16 bases between the two ends. In nucleotides, the CDR3 is TGTGCCAGCAGTTTCGGAGCTAGCTCGGGAGAGCAGTACTTC. Amino acid sequence: CASSFGASSGEQYF.

Ten or more counts support this clonotype. CDR3 loop: CASSHPGQGYEQYF. In DNA, the CDR3 is TGTGCCAGCAGCCATCCGGGACAGGGCTACGAGCAGTACTTC. The J gene is TRBJ2-7, the V gene TRBV7-9; 9 nucleotides line up with TRBD1. The CDR3 loop spans 14 amino acids. After removal of 5 bases from V and 3 bases from J, the junction contained 5 bases not matched to a gene. CDR1 is SEHNR, CDR2 FQNEAQ, per germline (reference sequence).

This clonotype turned up a few times. The chain combines TRBV24-1 with TRBJ2-5; D is uncertain. The CDR3 runs to 13 residues. Germline V gene sequence: CDR1 KGHDR, CDR2 SFDVKD. Trimming shortened V by 5 bases and J by 0 bases, and 6 bases separated the two germline ends. CDR3 region: CATSVRNQETQYF. The CDR3 region has the DNA TGTGCCACCAGTGTCAGGAACCAAGAGACCCAGTACTTC.

The chain couples TRBV12-3 or TRBV12-4 to TRBJ2-5; D might be TRBD1 (5 bases). This CDR3 is built from 16 residues. The ends were cut back, 1 base at V and 7 bases at J, with 19 bases in the middle. CDR3 residues: CASSLEGPLPDGTQYF. Here the CDR3 DNA reads TGTGCCAGCAGTTTAGAGGGGCCCCTGCCCGACGGGACCCAGTACTTC.

The chain is built from TRBV6-5 and TRBJ1-1; tentatively, D is TRBD1 (5 bases). Between the trimmed V and J ends, which lost 0 bases and 4 bases, there was a span of 15 bases. Germline V gene data show CDR1 as MNHEY and CDR2 as SVGAGI. The CDR3 sequence is 16 residues long. The CDR3 region is CASSYSFDRGSTEAFF. CDR3 DNA sequence: TGTGCCAGCAGTTACTCATTCGACAGAGGCAGCACTGAAGCTTTCTTT.

The genes are TRBV4-2 and TRBJ2-3, with TRBD1 matching over 7 bases. Germline V gene sequence: CDR1 LGHNA, CDR2 YNFKEQ. The CDR3 length is 16 residues. The trim removed 0 bases at V and 1 base at J, leaving 4 bases unmatched. The CDR3 is CASSQEPQGRTDTQYF. In DNA form, the CDR3 reads TGTGCCAGCAGCCAAGAACCACAGGGGCGCACAGATACGCAGTATTTT.

This clonotype was seen ten or more times. This chain links TRBV12-5 with TRBJ2-1; 8 bases align to TRBD2. With V trimmed by 0 bases and J by 6 bases, 10 bases remained unmatched. The germline gives CDR1 LGHNT, CDR2 FRNRAP. The CDR3 extends over 17 amino acids. DNA of the CDR3: TGTGCTAGTGGTTTGGTACAGGGTAGCGGGACCCTCAATGAGCAGTTCTTC. Translated: CASGLVQGSGTLNEQFF.

This clonotype was seen repeatedly, ten times or more. J is TRBJ1-5 and V is TRBV19, with 9 bases identical to TRBD1. Germline CDR1 reads LNHDA; CDR2 reads SQIVND (reference sequence). CDR3 length: 13 amino acids. The trim removed 3 bases at V and 6 bases at J, leaving 0 bases unmatched. The CDR3 protein is CASSMGQGQPQHF. CDR3 bases: TGTGCCAGTAGTATGGGACAGGGTCAGCCCCAGCATTTT.

The rearrangement links TRBV19 to TRBJ1-2; TRBD1 is a possible D gene (5 bases). Germline V gene data show CDR1 as LNHDA and CDR2 as SQIVND (reference sequence). The CDR3 is 15 residues long. Trimming shortened V by 9 bases and J by 3 bases, and 20 bases separated the two germline ends. The CDR3 coding sequence is TGTGCCAGCCGAGAGGGGTTAGACAGCTACTATGGCTACACCTTC. Its translation is CASREGLDSYYGYTF.

This chain links TRBV5-1 with TRBJ1-1; no clear D gene. With 0 bases removed from V and 7 bases from J, the gap between germline ends came to 7 bases. The CDR3 contains 12 residues. In germline, CDR1 is SGHRS, CDR2 YFSETQ. The CDR3 here is CASSLEGGEAFF. The DNA for the CDR3 is TGCGCCAGCAGCTTGGAAGGCGGTGAAGCTTTCTTT. Full variable domain (rest looked up from reference TRBV5-1 and TRBJ1-1): KAGVTQTPRYLIKTRGQQVTLSCSPISGHRSVSWYQQTPGQGLQFLFEYFSETQRNKGNFPGRFSGRQFSNSRSEMNVSTLELGDSALYLCASSLEGGEAFFGQGTRLTVV.

The chain uses TRBV10-3 and TRBJ2-6; perhaps TRBD1 as D (5 bases). Trimming shortened V by 2 bases and J by 0 bases, and 8 bases separated the two germline ends. CDR1 is ENHRY and CDR2 is SYGVKD in the germline V gene. There are 16 residues in the CDR3. The CDR3 coding sequence is TGTGCCATCAGTGAGGGTACAGGCTCTGGGGCCAACGTCCTGACTTTC. It specifies CAISEGTGSGANVLTF.

This clonotype was seen ten or more times. The DNA for the CDR3 is TGTGCCAGCAGACCTGAACTAGCGTCGAGGAATGAGCAGTTCTTC. This translates into CASRPELASRNEQFF. The V and J genes are TRBV7-2 and TRBJ2-1, with TRBD2 matching over 7 bases. V gave up 6 bases and J gave up 7 bases; unmatched junction bases: 12. CDR1 and CDR2 (germline): SGHTA, FQGNSA. The CDR3 totals 15 residues. Filled out from reference TRBV7-2 and TRBJ2-1, the complete variable domain reads GAGVSQSPSNKVTEKGKDVELRCDPISGHTALYWYRQSLGQGLEFLIYFQGNSAPDKSGLPSDRFSAERTGGSVSTLTIQRTQQEDSAVYLCASRPELASRNEQFFGPGTRLTVL.

This clonotype was counted many times. This chain joins TRBV7-2 and TRBJ2-7; 14 nucleotides agree with TRBD2. The CDR3 extends over 16 amino acids. V was clipped by 5 bases and J by 5 bases; unmatched bases: 8. The germline V gene has CDR1 SGHTA and CDR2 FQGNSA. DNA for the CDR3: TGTGCCAGCAGCACCCCGGGACTAGCGGGAGCAGACGAGCAGTACTTC. As protein: CASSTPGLAGADEQYF.

Points on this clonotype: At one of its ends the junction is not consistent with the germline gene, which may arise from a read error. The J gene is TRBJ2-1, the V gene TRBV28; 12 bases map to TRBD2. Germline V lookup: CDR1 MDHEN, CDR2 SYDVKM. The CDR3 runs 15 residues. The CDR3 DNA sequence: TGTGTCAGCAGCCCCTCGACTAGCGGGAGAGATGAGCAGTTCTTC. Residues: CVSSPSTSGRDEQFF.

The chain couples TRBV20-1 to TRBJ1-6; 8 bases align to TRBD1. Losses at the gene ends were 3 bases for V and 7 bases for J; bases not matched to a gene: 11. The CDR3 is 16 residues long. Per germline, CDR1 DFQATT and CDR2 SNEGSKA (reference sequence). The CDR3 protein is CSASRLRAGGNSPLHF. The CDR3 DNA is TGCAGTGCTAGCCGCCTGAGGGCAGGGGGCAATTCACCCCTCCACTTT.

In this sample, this clonotype turned up a few times. The chain links TRBV12-3 or TRBV12-4 to TRBJ1-2; the match to TRBD1 covers 8 bases. The length of the CDR3 is 15 residues. J gave up 1 base and V 7 bases, and 8 bases lay outside the gene matches. In nucleotides, the CDR3 is TGTGCCAGCACCAAAGGACAGGGCTATAACTATGGCTACACCTTC. Translation: CASTKGQGYNYGYTF.

The gene calls are TRBV12-3 or TRBV12-4 and TRBJ1-5, with D tentatively TRBD1 (5 bases). Trimming removed 3 bases at V and 3 bases at J, with 15 bases between. The CDR3 totals 16 residues. The CDR3 DNA sequence: TGTGCCAGCAGTTTGAGGCTCGGGGGAATCAATCAGCCCCAGCATTTT. It encodes CASSLRLGGINQPQHF.

The V and J genes are TRBV7-6 and TRBJ1-1, with D unresolved. Germline assignment: CDR1 SGHVS and CDR2 FNYEAQ. The CDR3 is 13 residues long. V dropped 3 bases and J dropped 4 bases, with 9 bases sitting between them. As DNA, the CDR3 is TGTGCCAGCAGCTTGACTAGGGCCACTGAAGCTTTCTTT. This codes for CASSLTRATEAFF. Full variable domain (remainder filled in from reference TRBV7-6 and TRBJ1-1): GAGVSQSPRYKVTKRGQDVALRCDPISGHVSLYWYRQALGQGPEFLTYFNYEAQQDKSGLPNDRFSAERPEGSISTLTIQRTEQRDSAMYRCASSLTRATEAFFGQGTRLTVV.

The chain combines TRBV4-3 with TRBJ2-3; D gene unclear. The CDR3 extends over 12 amino acids. V was clipped by 10 bases and J by 5 bases, with 13 bases between them. The germline V gene encodes CDR1 LGHNA and CDR2 YSLEER. The CDR3 region is CATSGRGDTQYF. The CDR3 DNA follows: TGCGCCACCTCCGGGCGTGGAGATACGCAGTATTTT.

V and J are TRBV5-4 and TRBJ2-2; D is unclear. Germline V gene data show CDR1 as SGHNT and CDR2 as YYREEE (reference sequence). The CDR3 length is 15 residues. V was clipped by 2 bases and J by 4 bases, with 12 bases between them. Here the CDR3 reads CASSFPKVGTGELFF. CDR3 DNA: TGTGCCAGCAGCTTCCCGAAAGTGGGCACCGGGGAGCTGTTTTTT.

This clonotype was found many times. The rearrangement uses TRBV7-8 and TRBJ2-1; 11 bases are shared with TRBD2. The length of the CDR3 is 15 residues. Germline V lookup: CDR1 SGHVS, CDR2 FQNEAQ. Unmatched junction bases numbered 8, after V lost 5 bases and J lost 8 bases. DNA of the CDR3: TGTGCCAGCAGCCTCACTAGCGGGAGTAAGTATGAGCAGTTCTTC. It specifies CASSLTSGSKYEQFF.

The chain links TRBV14 to TRBJ2-1; D is undetermined. CDR1 SGHDN and CDR2 FVKESK come from the germline V gene. The CDR3 covers 16 residues. Trimming left V 4 bases short and J 3 bases short, with 16 bases between. CDR3 DNA: TGTGCCAGCAGCCCTCTAGATTCTTACCACTACAATGAGCAGTTCTTC. This encodes CASSPLDSYHYNEQFF.

This clonotype was counted a few times. V is TRBV27 and J is TRBJ2-5, with no clear D. The V and J ends lost 5 bases and 0 bases respectively, with 19 bases between them. Germline V gives CDR1 MNHEY, CDR2 SMNVEV (reference sequence). This CDR3 region has 17 residues. The CDR3 nucleotides read TGTGCCAGCAGTCCCTTCATACGCGGATGGTACCAAGAGACCCAGTACTTC. Amino acid sequence: CASSPFIRGWYQETQYF.

This chain uses TRBV7-2 with TRBJ1-2; no firm D call. Germline V gene sequence: CDR1 SGHTA, CDR2 FQGNSA. The ends were cut back, 5 bases at V and 10 bases at J, with 5 bases in the middle. The CDR3 runs to 9 residues. This CDR3 reads CASSRPYTF. The CDR3 DNA is TGTGCCAGCAGCCGACCCTACACCTTC.

There are many counts of this clonotype. The chain has TRBV7-2 and TRBJ1-1; tentative D call: TRBD1 (5 bases). Germline assignment: CDR1 SGHTA and CDR2 FQGNSA. The CDR3 totals 14 residues. V gave up 4 bases and J gave up 2 bases, with 11 bases separating them. The CDR3: CASSSSGLNTEAFF. The DNA for the CDR3 is TGTGCCAGCAGCTCCTCGGGGCTCAACACTGAAGCTTTCTTT.

This clonotype was found many times. The CDR3 DNA reads as TGTGCCAGCAGCCCCGGACAGGGTTACGAGCAGTACGTC. Translated: CASSPGQGYEQYV. This chain uses TRBV7-2 with TRBJ2-7; 8 nucleotides match TRBD1. Per germline, CDR1 SGHTA and CDR2 FQGNSA. Trimming cost V 5 bases and J 4 bases; bases outside gene matches: 4. The CDR3 contains 13 residues.

This chain links TRBV28 with TRBJ1-4; TRBD1 aligns across 8 bases. The J segment lost 8 bases and the V segment lost 5 bases, leaving 10 bases of the junction unmatched. The CDR3 has 15 amino acids. CDR1 and CDR2 (germline): MDHEN, SYDVKM. For the CDR3, the DNA is TGTGCCAGCAGTCCAACAGACAGGGGAGTGGAAAAACTGTTTTTT. The encoded protein is CASSPTDRGVEKLFF.

The sample holds a few counts of this clonotype. The chain links TRBV3-1 to TRBJ1-2, with a possible D match to TRBD1 (5 bases). CDR3 size: 11 residues. V lost 0 bases and J 12 bases, leaving 8 bases between the germline ends. Germline CDR1 LGHDT, CDR2 YNNKEL (reference sequence). The CDR3 sequence: CASSQDAGHTF. The CDR3 coding sequence is TGTGCCAGCAGCCAAGACGCAGGGCACACCTTC.

The chain uses TRBV4-2 and TRBJ1-2; D gene unclear. The V gene lost 0 bases and the J gene lost 0 bases, with 11 bases spanning the gap. This CDR3 has 16 amino acids. Germline CDR1 reads LGHNA; CDR2 reads YNFKEQ. The CDR3 bases are TGTGCCAGCAGCCAAGACCTCCCGGTAGCTAACTATGGCTACACCTTC. Its protein is CASSQDLPVANYGYTF.